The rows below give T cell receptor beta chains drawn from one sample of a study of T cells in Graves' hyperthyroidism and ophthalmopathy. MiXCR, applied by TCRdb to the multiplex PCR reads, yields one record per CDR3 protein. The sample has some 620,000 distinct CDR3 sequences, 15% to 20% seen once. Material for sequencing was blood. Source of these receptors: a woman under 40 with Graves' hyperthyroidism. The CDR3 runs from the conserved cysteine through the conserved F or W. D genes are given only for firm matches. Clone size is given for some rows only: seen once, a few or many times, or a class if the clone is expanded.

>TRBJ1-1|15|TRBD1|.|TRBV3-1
CASSHTQGRDKEAFF
TGTGCCAGCAGCCATACACAGGGGAGGGACAAGGAAGCTTTCTTT
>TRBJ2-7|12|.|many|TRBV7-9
CASSFYRDEQYF
TGTGCCAGCAGCTTTTACAGGGACGAGCAGTACTTC
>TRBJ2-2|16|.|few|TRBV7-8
CASSPPGTLNTGELFF
TGTGCCAGCAGCCCCCCCGGGACATTGAACACCGGGGAGCTGTTTTTT
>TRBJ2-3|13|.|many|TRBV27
CATSRRSGDTQYF
TGTGCCACCTCGAGACGGTCGGGGGATACGCAGTATTTT
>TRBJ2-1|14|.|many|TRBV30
CAWSVRAAGNEQFF
TGTGCCTGGAGTGTACGAGCGGCGGGTAATGAGCAGTTCTTC
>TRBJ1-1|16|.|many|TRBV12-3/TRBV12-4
CASTLGGARKGTEAFF
TGTGCCAGCACCCTGGGGGGGGCTCGGAAGGGGACTGAAGCTTTCTTT
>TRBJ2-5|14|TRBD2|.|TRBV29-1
CSAVGTSGKETQYF
TGCAGCGCCGTGGGGACTAGCGGGAAAGAGACCCAGTACTTC
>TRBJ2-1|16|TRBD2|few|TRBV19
CASSKSSGSVYNEQFF
TGTGCCAGTAGTAAATCAAGCGGGAGCGTTTACAATGAGCAGTTCTTC
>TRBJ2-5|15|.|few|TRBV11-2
CASSSGPDTGETQYF
TGTGCCAGCAGCTCGGGACCGGACACGGGAGAGACCCAGTACTTC
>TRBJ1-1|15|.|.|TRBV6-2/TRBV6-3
CASSYYRAGNTEAFF
TGTGCCAGCAGTTACTACCGGGCAGGGAACACTGAAGCTTTCTTT
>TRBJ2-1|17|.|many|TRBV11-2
CASSLVLRKSSYNEQFF
TGTGCCAGCAGCTTAGTTTTGCGGAAGAGCTCCTACAATGAGCAGTTCTTC
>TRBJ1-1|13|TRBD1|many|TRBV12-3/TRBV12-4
CASSSGGSTEAFF
TGTGCCAGCAGTTCAGGGGGTAGCACTGAAGCTTTCTTT
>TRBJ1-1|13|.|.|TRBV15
CATSRQGAIGAFF
TGTGCCACCAGCAGACAAGGCGCGATCGGAGCTTTCTTT
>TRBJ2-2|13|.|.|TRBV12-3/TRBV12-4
CASSFPLDRELFF
TGTGCCAGCAGTTTTCCCCTGGATCGGGAGCTGTTTTTT
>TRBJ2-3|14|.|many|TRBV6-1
CASSYRLNADTQYF
TGTGCCAGCAGTTACAGGCTAAACGCAGATACGCAGTATTTT
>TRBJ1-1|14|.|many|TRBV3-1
CASSQVAANTEAFF
TGTGCCAGCAGCCAAGTGGCGGCGAACACTGAAGCTTTCTTT